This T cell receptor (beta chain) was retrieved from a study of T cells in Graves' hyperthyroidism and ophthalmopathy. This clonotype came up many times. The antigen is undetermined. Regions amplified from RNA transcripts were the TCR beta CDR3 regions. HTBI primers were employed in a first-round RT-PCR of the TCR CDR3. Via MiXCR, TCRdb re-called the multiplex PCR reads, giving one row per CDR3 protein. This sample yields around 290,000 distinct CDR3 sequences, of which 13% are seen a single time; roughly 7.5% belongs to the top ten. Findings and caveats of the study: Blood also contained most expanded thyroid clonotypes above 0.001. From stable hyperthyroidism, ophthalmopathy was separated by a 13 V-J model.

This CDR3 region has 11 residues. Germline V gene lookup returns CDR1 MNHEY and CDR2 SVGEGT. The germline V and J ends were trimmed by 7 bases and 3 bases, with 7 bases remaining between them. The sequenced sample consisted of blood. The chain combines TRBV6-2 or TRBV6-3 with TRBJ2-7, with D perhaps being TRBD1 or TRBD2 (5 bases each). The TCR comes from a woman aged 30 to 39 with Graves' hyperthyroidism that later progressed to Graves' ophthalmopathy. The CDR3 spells CASKRGYEQYF. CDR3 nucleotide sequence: TGTGCCAGCAAGAGGGGCTACGAGCAGTACTTC.